Listed below are T cell receptor beta chains from one sample, sequenced in a study of shared clonotypes between healthy human individuals. Data came from immunoSEQ multiplex PCR; TCRdb stores just in-frame clones and leaves some out. The top ten clones hold approximately 0.32% of a sample with hundreds of thousands of clones, approximately 96% of them seen once. Specimen: memory CD8+ T cells sorted from blood. These receptors all stem from a man between 25 and 39 years old in good health. CDR3s include the opening cysteine and the closing phenylalanine or tryptophan. The D gene is left open where the match is weak. Only part of the rows carry a size: once, few, many, or a class if the clone is expanded.

.	.	TRBV12-5	12	CASGDSYNEQFF
.	.	TRBV30	13	CAWSGRFQETQYF
.	.	TRBV5-6	13	CASSFFGIYEQYF
.	.	TRBV28	14	CASSLEGGDTEAFF
.	.	TRBV29-1	11	CSVVGGGKLFF
.	.	TRBV6-1	14	CASSVLLGPDTQYF
.	.	TRBV14	13	CASSQGTNQPQHF
.	TRBD2	TRBV7-2	17	CASSPSFGREFTDTQYF
once	.	TRBV2	13	CASSEADPRGQFF
.	TRBD1	TRBV5-8	15	CASSLADRGGGEQFF
.	.	TRBV28	14	CASSSNLGNQPQHF
.	.	TRBV20-1	11	CSASPDYEQYF
.	.	TRBV6-1	12	CASRTANTEAFF
.	.	TRBV11-2	13	CASSYDGEETQYF
.	.	TRBV10-3	12	CAISESSYEQYF
.	.	TRBV20-1	11	CSAPRNHEQFF
.	TRBD1	TRBV18	17	CASSRGRTGTADQPQHF
once	.	TRBV6-6	14	CASSYPQRNTEAFF
.	.	TRBV5-1	13	CASSPQGNYGYTF
.	.	TRBV7-9	15	CASNLVRGRSYEQYF
.	.	TRBV6-5	14	CASRYRFSTDTQYF
.	TRBD2	TRBV4-2	15	CASSQGLAASYEQYF
.	.	TRBV30	13	CAWSVEGNTEAFF
.	.	TRBV28	11	CASSFPTEAFF
.	TRBD1	TRBV6-5	16	CASSLLATGPNQPQHF
.	.	TRBV19	15	CASSISAASTDTQYF
.	.	TRBV2	14	CASSEDGSYNEQFF
.	.	TRBV7-6	14	CASSLGQGSSPLHF
.	TRBD1	TRBV6-1	14	CASSYRTGNTEAFF
.	TRBD1	TRBV7-9	17	CASSLGSGTESSYEQYF
.	.	TRBV6-5	16	CASSYSKAHGGNEQYF
.	TRBD1	TRBV7-2	14	CASSFGQGGYGYTF
once	TRBD1	TRBV28	16	CASSRGTGGNTGELFF
.	TRBD2	TRBV28	15	CASSLLGGGAYEQYF
once	.	TRBV7-2	15	CASSLEIYYYNEQFF
.	TRBD1	TRBV6-1	14	CASTGTGNNQPQHF
.	.	TRBV4-1	17	CASSQEGGSPRKRELFF
.	.	TRBV5-1	12	CASRQINSPLHF
.	TRBD1	TRBV19	12	CASGQGNQPQHF
.	TRBD2	TRBV6-6	15	CASLNSGRALGEQYF
once	.	TRBV28	13	CASTFGGGNTIYF
.	.	TRBV28	16	CASSFPPRDYQETQYF
.	.	TRBV21-1	15	CASSKDGKEDGEQYF
.	.	TRBV12-1	18	CASRIKPSRRNNAYEQYF
few	.	TRBV28	13	CASSWDTYNEQFF
once	.	TRBV28	15	CASSLSAGASYEQYF
.	.	TRBV28	14	CASSPGGDTGELFF
once	TRBD2	TRBV29-1	15	CSVGKGLAGLYEQYF
.	.	TRBV28	11	CASSMGHGYTF
once	TRBD1	TRBV2	14	CASSPPGTGDTQYF
.	TRBD2	TRBV2	15	CASSPSGSSYNEQFF
.	.	TRBV20-1	10	CSAVQYEQYF
.	TRBD2	TRBV27	14	CASSFSSGRYEQYF
.	TRBD2	TRBV9	22	CASSVVNSGRTSPVLAKNIQYF
.	.	TRBV29-1	13	CSVARTTNEKLFF
.	.	TRBV5-5	14	CASSLGGNTGELFF
.	.	TRBV2	13	CASSQDLNTEAFF
.	TRBD2	TRBV11-2	13	CASSFRTRDTQYF
.	.	TRBV18	14	CASSPSRNLYEQYF